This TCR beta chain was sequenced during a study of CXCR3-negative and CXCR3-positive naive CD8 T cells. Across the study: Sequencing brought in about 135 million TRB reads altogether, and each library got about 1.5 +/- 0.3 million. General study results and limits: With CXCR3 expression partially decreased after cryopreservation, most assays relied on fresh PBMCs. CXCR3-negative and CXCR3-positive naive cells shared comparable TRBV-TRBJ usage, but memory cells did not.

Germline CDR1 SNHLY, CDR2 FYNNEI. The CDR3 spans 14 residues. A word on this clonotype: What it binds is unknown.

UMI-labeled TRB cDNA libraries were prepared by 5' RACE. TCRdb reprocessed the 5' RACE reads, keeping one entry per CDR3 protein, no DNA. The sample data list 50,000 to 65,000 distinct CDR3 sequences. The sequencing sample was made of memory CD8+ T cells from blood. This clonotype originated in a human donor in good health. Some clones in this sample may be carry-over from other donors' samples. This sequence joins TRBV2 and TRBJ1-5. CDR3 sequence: CASTEGTSNQPQHF. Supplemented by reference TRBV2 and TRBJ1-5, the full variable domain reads EPEVTQTPSHQVTQMGQEVILRCVPISNHLYFYWYRQILGQKVEFLVSFYNNEISEKSEIFDDQFSVERPDGSNFTLKIRSTKLEDSAMYFCASTEGTSNQPQHFGDGTRLSIL.